The sequence of this T cell receptor beta chain was determined in a study of OX40 agonist ivuxolimab in advanced cancers. Study information: From about 23 to 85 years was the age range, with a mean of approximately 58 years, and roughly 83% were male.

Trimming removed 3 bases at V and 5 bases at J, with 10 bases between. The CDR3 totals 14 residues. CDR1 KGHSH and CDR2 LQKENI come from the germline V gene. Sequencing was performed with immunoSEQ multiplex PCR; in TCRdb, only in-frame clones are kept and a portion is missing. The sample has 37,000 or so clones, about 86% seen once. The specimen was CD4+ or CD8+ T cells sorted from blood, collected in a trial of the OX40 agonist ivuxolimab. This sequence originates from an adult with an advanced solid tumor such as melanoma, head and neck, liver or kidney cancer. The V gene is TRBV18, the J gene TRBJ2-2; unclear D gene. Here the CDR3 reads CASSPDRGTGELFF. In DNA, the CDR3 is TGTGCCAGCTCACCGGATCGAGGTACCGGGGAGCTGTTTTTT. Complete variable domain (other parts from reference TRBV18 and TRBJ2-2): NAGVMQNPRHLVRRRGQEARLRCSPMKGHSHVYWYRQLPEEGLKFMVYLQKENIIDESGMPKERFSAEFPKEGPSILRIQQVVRGDSAAYFCASSPDRGTGELFFGEGSRLTVL.